One sample yielded the 10 T cell receptor beta chains listed below, sequenced in a study of T cells in Graves' hyperthyroidism and ophthalmopathy. Amplification yielded TCR beta CDR3 regions, with RNA transcripts as the source. TCR CDR3 underwent first-round RT-PCR with the HTBI primer set. TCRdb redid the calling of the multiplex PCR reads with MiXCR, one entry per CDR3 protein. The table has 600,000 or so distinct CDR3 sequences, just over 45% seen once; the top ten hold about 7.8%. The sequencing input was peripheral blood or thyroid tissue (not recorded which). Every receptor here comes from a young woman with Graves' hyperthyroidism.

This clonotype was seen at least ten times. The rearrangement uses TRBV11-2 and TRBJ1-5; weak D call: TRBD1 (5 bases). The CDR3 length is 14 residues. The V end lost 4 bases, the J end lost 4 bases, and 11 bases lay between the germline ends. Germline-derived CDR1 and CDR2 are SGHAT and FQNNGV. CDR3 in amino acids: CASSSTGRNQPQHF. The CDR3 DNA reads TGTGCCAGCAGCTCAACAGGCCGGAATCAGCCCCAGCATTTT.

This clonotype was picked up many times. DNA for the CDR3: TGCAGCGTTGACCATCAAGAGACCCAGTACTTC. Translation gives CSVDHQETQYF. V usage is TRBV29-1 and J usage is TRBJ2-5, with D uncertain. The CDR3 extends over 11 amino acids. Trimming cost V 3 bases and J 2 bases, with 4 bases left between them. Per germline, CDR1 SQVTM and CDR2 ANQGSEA.

This clonotype was seen at least ten times. This rearrangement joins TRBV7-6 to TRBJ1-3; possible D gene TRBD1, 5 bases. The CDR3 is 14 amino acids. V lost 3 bases, J lost 4 bases, and 10 bases lay in between. CDR1 is SGHVS and CDR2 is FNYEAQ in the germline V gene. CDR3 DNA sequence: TGTGCCAGCAGCTTCGGGGGGTCGGGAAACACCATATATTTT. This gives the protein CASSFGGSGNTIYF.

The genes are TRBV11-1 and TRBJ2-7; D may be TRBD1 (5 bases). Trimming took 3 bases from V and 6 from J, leaving 12 bases between them. The length of the CDR3 is 13 residues. CDR1 is SGHAT and CDR2 is FQDESV in the germline V gene (reference sequence). CDR3 in DNA: TGTGCCAGCAGCTTGGCGGCAGGGTTCGAGCAGTACTTC. It yields the protein CASSLAAGFEQYF.

This clonotype was picked up one time. The CDR3 region is CASSYLGLAGVYEQYF. The CDR3 DNA sequence: TGTGCCAGCAGTTACCTGGGACTAGCGGGAGTTTACGAGCAGTACTTC. The chain recombines TRBV6-5 with TRBJ2-7, with TRBD2 matching over 14 bases. The germline gives CDR1 MNHEY, CDR2 SVGAGI. The CDR3 sequence is 16 residues long. V shed 2 bases and J 4 bases; nucleotides not matched to a gene: 4.

This clonotype appeared a few times. At one end, the junction sequence differs from germline, possibly due to a read error. The genes are TRBV10-3 and TRBJ1-1; maybe TRBD1 (5 bases). Germline CDR1 ENHRY, CDR2 SYGVKD. The CDR3 sequence is 13 residues long. The CDR3: CASSYLTAVEAFF. Written as DNA, the CDR3 is TGTGCCAGCAGTTACCTGACAGCAGTTGAAGCTTTCTTT.

The CDR3 nucleotides are TGTGCCAGCAGTTTGGGGGCGTTAGGAGAGAACGTCCTGACTTTC. Residues: CASSLGALGENVLTF. The chain is built from TRBV7-9 and TRBJ2-6, with D possibly being TRBD1 (6 bases). The V gene's germline CDR1 is SEHNR and CDR2 FQNEAQ (reference sequence). The CDR3 runs 15 residues. V was cut by 6 bases and J by 10 bases, with 19 bases left in between.

This clonotype was detected a few times. The V and J genes are TRBV10-3 and TRBJ1-5; D is ambiguous. This CDR3 region has 13 residues. Germline CDR1 and CDR2: ENHRY and SYGVKD. Trimming took off 2 bases at V and 1 base at J, with 3 bases between the two ends. The CDR3 DNA is TGTGCCATCAGTGAGGGAAGCAATCAGCCCCAGCATTTT. Amino acids: CAISEGSNQPQHF.

V and J are TRBV7-6 and TRBJ2-5; TRBD2 is a possible D gene (5 bases). The germline CDR1 and CDR2 sequences are SGHVS and FNYEAQ. This CDR3 has 13 amino acids. The germline V and J ends were trimmed by 8 bases and 5 bases, with 15 bases remaining between them. Written as DNA, the CDR3 is TGTGCCAGCGGCAGACTACCGCGGGAGACCCAGTACTTC. Protein: CASGRLPRETQYF.

This clonotype occurred a few times. This chain uses TRBV7-3 with TRBJ2-2; 9 nucleotides line up with TRBD1. The V gene end was trimmed by 10 bases and the J gene end by 3 bases; junction bases not matched to a gene: 6. The CDR3 runs 14 residues. Germline loops: CDR1 SGHTA, CDR2 FQGTGA. CDR3 DNA: TGTGCCACCGGCCGGGACAGGGACACCGGGGAGCTGTTTTTT. Translated, it gives CATGRDRDTGELFF. The full variable domain, completed using reference TRBV7-3 and TRBJ2-2, is GAGVSQTPSNKVTEKGKYVELRCDPISGHTALYWYRQSLGQGPEFLIYFQGTGAADDSGLPNDRFFAVRPEGSVSTLKIQRTERGDSAVYLCATGRDRDTGELFFGEGSRLTVL.